This T cell receptor (beta chain) originates from a study of blood T cells in healthy people across ages. Then a second PCR, running roughly 7 to 11 cycles, was carried out with a sample-barcoded 5' primer and a J-beta primer mix. The study obtained at least 3 million CDR3-containing paired-end reads from every sample. TCRdb re-called the 5' RACE reads with MiXCR, one entry per CDR3 protein. The repertoire includes more than 1 million distinct CDR3 sequences, more than 40% of them detected once, and about 20% sits in the top ten. The people who gave samples were healthy Caucasians from Russia, aged about 6 to 100. Remarks on this clonotype: Its specificity is not known.

Study-wide results and caveats: Estimated diversity that came from one million T cells was considered an underestimate. When set beside aged donors, long-lived donors presented more naive CD4+ cells and higher diversity.

Looked up from germline, CDR1 is SQVTM and CDR2 is ANQGSEA. The CDR3 covers 11 residues. The trim removed 6 bases at V and 8 bases at J, leaving 6 bases unmatched. This sequence originates from a woman aged 55-70 years in good health. Sequenced input: blood. The V gene is TRBV29-1, the J gene TRBJ1-2, with 7 positions matching TRBD1. This CDR3 reads CSVGTDGGYTF. The CDR3 DNA is TGCAGCGTCGGGACAGATGGGGGCTACACCTTC.